This TCR beta chain stems from a study of blood T cell repertoires in COVID-19. Overall study context: Samples taken during acute and convalescent COVID-19 were collected in the United States, Italy and Spain. The analysed material was cDNA or gDNA that came from T cells, B-cell-depleted T cells, or PBMCs.

In the authors' methods: Amplification of reference gene primers provided the estimated nucleated cell counts. Libraries were prepared by immunoSEQ multiplex PCR; TCRdb keeps only in-frame clonotypes and omits some of them. The V and J calls and clone size are taken from that table; D and trimming were inferred from the DNA. This sample yields about 140,000 clones, of which 70% to 85% are seen a single time; 10% belongs to the top ten. The table lists this clone with a few counts. The CDR3 has 15 amino acids. The J segment lost 8 bases and the V segment lost 2 bases, leaving 9 bases of the junction unmatched. From germline, CDR1 is KGHSH and CDR2 LQKENI.

The source material was peripheral blood. V usage is TRBV18 and J usage is TRBJ1-5; TRBD1 aligns across 7 bases. The receptor's source is a man aged 60 to 75 with active or convalescent COVID-19. The CDR3 DNA reads TGTGCCAGCTCACCAGGACAGGTCCCAAGGGAGCCCCAGCATTTT. The encoded protein is CASSPGQVPREPQHF.